Below, 18 T cell receptor beta chains from the same sample are listed, as sequenced in a study of T cell responses to AZD1222 COVID-19 vaccine. The repertoire was sequenced with immunoSEQ multiplex PCR; TCRdb's copy has only in-frame clones and lacks some. The sample contains 180,000 or so clones, about 92% of which appear only once. Sequencing was performed on peripheral blood, taken 28 days after the second AZD1222 dose. These receptors came from an adult who received the AZD1222 COVID-19 vaccine.

This rearrangement joins TRBV7-2 to TRBJ1-1, with D uncertain. Trimming took 1 base from V and 1 from J, leaving 10 bases between them. In germline, CDR1 is SGHTA, CDR2 FQGNSA. The CDR3 length is 15 residues. CDR3 region: CASSLVSGRNTEAFF. The CDR3, as DNA: TGTGCCAGCAGCTTAGTCTCGGGGAGGAACACTGAAGCTTTCTTT.

CDR3 sequence (DNA): TGTGCCAGCAGTGACCTCGGGGGGGGGAATTCACCCCTCCACTTT. It translates to CASSDLGGGNSPLHF. The chain combines TRBV6-1 with TRBJ1-6, with D maybe TRBD1 (5 bases). V shed 3 bases and J shed 7 bases, with 13 bases lying between them. In germline, CDR1 is MNHNS, CDR2 SASEGT. CDR3 length equals 15 residues.

The chain recombines TRBV4-1 with TRBJ2-2; no reliable D call. The CDR3 is 13 amino acids. The germline V gene has CDR1 MGHRA and CDR2 YSYEKL. V shed 8 bases and J shed 4 bases, with 11 bases lying between them. In nucleotides, the CDR3 is TGCGCCAGCGGTCAGACGGGCACCGGGGAGCTGTTTTTT. This codes for CASGQTGTGELFF.

This chain links TRBV30 with TRBJ1-1; D possibly corresponds to TRBD1 (5 bases). The CDR3 is 12 amino acids. Germline V gene data show CDR1 as GTSNPN and CDR2 as SVGIG (reference sequence). V was cut by 4 bases and J by 7 bases, with 13 bases left in between. CDR3 sequence (DNA): TGTGCCTGGACCCGTGGGGACGTTGAAGCTTTCTTT. Translating gives CAWTRGDVEAFF.

This chain links TRBV25-1 with TRBJ1-1; 11 bases map to TRBD1. The ends lost 3 bases at V and 0 bases at J; junction bases unmatched: 6. Germline V gene sequence: CDR1 MGHDK, CDR2 SYGVNS. The CDR3 extends over 17 amino acids. CDR3 nucleotides: TGTGCCAGCAGTGAGGGGACAGGGGGGGAGATGAACACTGAAGCTTTCTTT. Its translation is CASSEGTGGEMNTEAFF.

The chain combines TRBV6-5 with TRBJ2-7, with D possibly being TRBD1 (5 bases). The CDR3 totals 15 residues. Per the germline V gene, CDR1 is MNHEY and CDR2 is SVGAGI. The V and J ends lost 0 bases and 2 bases respectively, with 11 bases between them. Written as DNA, the CDR3 is TGTGCCAGCAGTTACTCAGCCAGGGCCCCCTACGAGCAGTACTTC. Translation gives CASSYSARAPYEQYF.

This clone was counted between two and nine times. V gene TRBV14 combines with J gene TRBJ2-7, with 8 bases aligning to TRBD1. The CDR3 spans 17 residues. V was pared by 4 bases and J by 2 bases, with 13 bases of the junction left unmatched. Germline CDR1 and CDR2: SGHDN and FVKESK. The CDR3 coding sequence is TGTGCCAGCAGCCCGAGGGACAGGAGACTACAAGCCTACGAGCAGTACTTC. Translation gives CASSPRDRRLQAYEQYF.

The sample holds one count of this clone. V and J are TRBV19 and TRBJ2-1; TRBD2 might be the D (7 bases). Germline CDR1 LNHDA, CDR2 SQIVND (reference sequence). CDR3 length equals 16 residues. Trimming left V 3 bases short and J 7 bases short, with 19 bases between. CDR3 loop: CASSITARGGVNEQFF. The CDR3 nucleotides read TGTGCCAGTAGTATCACCGCAAGAGGGGGGGTGAATGAGCAGTTCTTC.

The chain uses TRBV4-3 and TRBJ2-3; D is perhaps TRBD2 (5 bases). The V gene lost 0 bases and the J gene lost 2 bases, with 18 bases spanning the gap. The CDR3 extends over 18 amino acids. Germline values: CDR1 LGHNA, CDR2 YSLEER. DNA for the CDR3: TGCGCCAGCAGCCAAGAAGGGAGAGGGCAACGCCACACAGATACGCAGTATTTT. Its translation: CASSQEGRGQRHTDTQYF.

The sample holds one count of this clone. This sequence joins TRBV6-2 or TRBV6-3 and TRBJ1-2, with a weak D call TRBD1 (6 bases). Germline loops: CDR1 MNHEY, CDR2 SVGEGT. The CDR3 spans 17 residues. V was shortened by 5 bases and J by 4 bases, with 23 bases between the two germline ends. The CDR3 coding sequence is TGTGCCAGCAGTATACAGGGTCTCGGCAGGTTCAGCTATGGCTACACCTTC. Protein sequence: CASSIQGLGRFSYGYTF.

The rearrangement links TRBV4-3 to TRBJ2-1; D might be TRBD2 (5 bases). Trimming pared 1 base from V and 0 bases from J, leaving 10 bases between. CDR1 and CDR2 (germline): LGHNA, YSLEER. CDR3 length: 16 residues. This CDR3 reads CASSQVSTSSYNEQFF. The CDR3 region has the DNA TGCGCCAGCAGCCAAGTATCAACTAGCTCCTACAATGAGCAGTTCTTC.

This rearrangement joins TRBV7-8 to TRBJ1-5; 10 bases fit TRBD1. The CDR3 has 15 residues. Germline CDR1 reads SGHVS; CDR2 reads FQNEAQ. The V and J ends lost 3 bases and 10 bases, in that order; junction bases with no gene match: 9. The CDR3 DNA reads TGTGCCAGCAGCTTTGGGACAGGGGATTTAATACCCCAGCATTTT. This translates into CASSFGTGDLIPQHF. The whole variable domain, remainder taken from reference TRBV7-8 and TRBJ1-5, is GAGVSQSPRYKVAKRGQDVALRCDPISGHVSLFWYQQALGQGPEFLTYFQNEAQLDKSGLPSDRFFAERPEGSVSTLKIQRTQQEDSAVYLCASSFGTGDLIPQHFGDGTRLSIL.

The genes are TRBV5-6 and TRBJ1-5; unclear D gene. Trimming shortened V by 2 bases and J by 4 bases, and 10 bases separated the two germline ends. CDR1 and CDR2 from the germline V gene are SGHDT and YYEEEE. This CDR3 spans 14 amino acids. DNA of the CDR3: TGTGCCAGCAGCTTTGGGTCGGGTAATCAGCCCCAGCATTTT. As protein: CASSFGSGNQPQHF.

The V gene is TRBV11-2, the J gene TRBJ1-6, with TRBD1 matching 7 bases. CDR3 length: 14 amino acids. In germline, CDR1 is SGHAT, CDR2 FQNNGV. V trimming: 4 bases; J trimming: 9 bases; junction bases outside the gene matches: 6. CDR3 nucleotides: TGTGCCAGCAGCTCGGGACAGTCGAGTTCACCCCTCCACTTT. This gives the protein CASSSGQSSSPLHF.

The rearrangement uses TRBV30 and TRBJ1-5; D not certain. Germline CDR1 reads GTSNPN; CDR2 reads SVGIG (reference sequence). Between the trimmed V and J ends, which lost 1 base and 8 bases, there was a span of 12 bases. The CDR3 has 13 residues. As DNA, the CDR3 is TGTGCCTGGAGTGCGAAGGGCCCCGAGCCCCAGCATTTT. Translation: CAWSAKGPEPQHF.

The J gene is TRBJ1-5, the V gene TRBV3-1 (or the pseudogene TRBV3-2); 7 bases line up with TRBD1. The CDR3 is made up of 14 amino acids. The V segment lost 4 bases and the J segment 4 bases; nucleotides outside the gene matches: 4. Germline V gene data show CDR1 as LGHDT and CDR2 as YNNKEL (reference sequence). CDR3: CASSPTGTNQPQHF. CDR3 coding DNA: TGTGCCAGCAGCCCGACAGGGACGAATCAGCCCCAGCATTTT.

This chain joins TRBV27 and TRBJ2-7; maybe TRBD1 (6 bases). The CDR3 has 13 residues. V was cut by 5 bases and J by 4 bases, with 12 bases left in between. Per germline, CDR1 MNHEY and CDR2 SMNVEV (reference sequence). CDR3 amino acids: CASSGGPGYEQYF. CDR3 sequence (DNA): TGTGCCAGCAGTGGGGGCCCTGGGTACGAGCAGTACTTC.

The CDR3 bases are TGTGCCAGCAGCGAAGGTCCGAACACTGAAGCTTTCTTT. Protein product: CASSEGPNTEAFF. The rearrangement uses TRBV12-3 or TRBV12-4 and TRBJ1-1; unclear D gene. V was trimmed by 6 bases and J by 1 base, leaving 9 bases between them. The CDR3 sequence is 13 residues long.